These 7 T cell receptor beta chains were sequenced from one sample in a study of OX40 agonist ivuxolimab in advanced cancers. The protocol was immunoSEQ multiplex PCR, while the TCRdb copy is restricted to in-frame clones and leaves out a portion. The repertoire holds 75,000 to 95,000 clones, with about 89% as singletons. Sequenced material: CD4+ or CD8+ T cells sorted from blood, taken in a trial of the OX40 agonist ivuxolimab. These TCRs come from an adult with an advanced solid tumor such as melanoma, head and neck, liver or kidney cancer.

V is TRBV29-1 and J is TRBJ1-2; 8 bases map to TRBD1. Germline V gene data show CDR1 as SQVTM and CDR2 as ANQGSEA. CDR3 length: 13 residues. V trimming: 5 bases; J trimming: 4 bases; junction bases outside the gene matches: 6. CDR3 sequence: CSVRTGRGYGYTF. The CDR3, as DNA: TGCAGCGTTAGGACAGGGAGGGGCTATGGCTACACCTTC.

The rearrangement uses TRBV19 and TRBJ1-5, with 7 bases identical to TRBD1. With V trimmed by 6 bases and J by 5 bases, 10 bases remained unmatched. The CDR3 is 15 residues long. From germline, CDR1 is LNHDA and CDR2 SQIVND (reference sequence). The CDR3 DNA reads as TGTGCCAGTAGGCCAGGGGGACAGCAATATCAGCCCCAGCATTTT. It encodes CASRPGGQQYQPQHF.

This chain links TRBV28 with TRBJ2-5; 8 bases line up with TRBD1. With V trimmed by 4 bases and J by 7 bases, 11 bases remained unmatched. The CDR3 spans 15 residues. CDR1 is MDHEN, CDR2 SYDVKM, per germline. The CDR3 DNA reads TGTGCCAGCAGTTCTCCAGGGGGCTTGATAGGGACCCAGTACTTC. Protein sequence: CASSSPGGLIGTQYF.

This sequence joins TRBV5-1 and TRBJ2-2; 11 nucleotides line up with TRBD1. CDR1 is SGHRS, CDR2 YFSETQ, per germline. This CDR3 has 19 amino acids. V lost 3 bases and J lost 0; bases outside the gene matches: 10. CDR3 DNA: TGCGCCAGCAGCTCGAAGGACAGGGGGCGCCCATCGAACACCGGGGAGCTGTTTTTT. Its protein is CASSSKDRGRPSNTGELFF. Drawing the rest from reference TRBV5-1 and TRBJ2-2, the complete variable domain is KAGVTQTPRYLIKTRGQQVTLSCSPISGHRSVSWYQQTPGQGLQFLFEYFSETQRNKGNFPGRFSGRQFSNSRSEMNVSTLELGDSALYLCASSSKDRGRPSNTGELFFGEGSRLTVL.

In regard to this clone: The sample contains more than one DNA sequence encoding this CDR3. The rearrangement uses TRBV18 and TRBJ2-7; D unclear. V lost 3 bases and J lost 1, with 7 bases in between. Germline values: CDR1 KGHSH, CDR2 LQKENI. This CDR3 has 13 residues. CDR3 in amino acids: CASSPGRSYEQYF. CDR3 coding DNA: TGTGCCAGCTCACCTGGACGATCCTACGAGCAGTACTTC.

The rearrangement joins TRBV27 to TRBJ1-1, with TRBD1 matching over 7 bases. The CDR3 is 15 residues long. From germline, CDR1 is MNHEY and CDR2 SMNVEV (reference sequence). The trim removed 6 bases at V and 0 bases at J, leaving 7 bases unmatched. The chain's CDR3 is CASRWDSSLNTEAFF. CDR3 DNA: TGTGCCAGCAGGTGGGACAGCTCATTGAACACTGAAGCTTTCTTT.

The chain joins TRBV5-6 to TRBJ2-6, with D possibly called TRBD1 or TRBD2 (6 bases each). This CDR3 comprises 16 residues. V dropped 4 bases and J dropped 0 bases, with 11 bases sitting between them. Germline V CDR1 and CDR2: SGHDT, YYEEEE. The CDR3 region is CASSPGGSSGANVLTF. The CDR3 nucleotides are TGTGCCAGCAGCCCCGGGGGCAGCTCTGGGGCCAACGTCCTGACTTTC.